Listed below are T cell receptor beta chains from one sample, sequenced in a study of blood T cell repertoires in COVID-19. Measured with immunoSEQ multiplex PCR; TCRdb has only the in-frame clones, and not every one. The repertoire holds a few hundred thousand clones, with around 89% as singletons. Material: peripheral blood. These receptors all stem from a woman between 40 and 55 years old who had recovered from COVID-19. The CDR3 runs from the conserved cysteine through the conserved F or W. D genes are given only for firm matches. Clone size appears in some rows only: once, few, many, or a class for an expanded clone.

TRBJ1-2	-	TRBD1	TRBV12-3/TRBV12-4	CASRDREYGYTF	TGTGCCAGCAGAGACAGGGAATACGGCTACACCTTC
TRBJ2-3	-	-	TRBV21-1	CASSKGTSGATEGTQYF	TGTGCCAGCAGCAAAGGGACTAGCGGAGCCACCGAGGGTACGCAGTATTTT
TRBJ1-2	-	-	TRBV30	CAWTPGGAAPGGYTF	TGTGCCTGGACCCCGGGGGGGGCAGCCCCAGGCGGCTACACCTTC
TRBJ2-5	-	TRBD2	TRBV18	CASSRTSGRETQYF	TGTGCCAGCTCGCGGACTAGCGGGAGGGAGACCCAGTACTTC
TRBJ1-1	-	-	TRBV18	CASSPAAGAQGTEAFF	TGTGCCAGCTCACCAGCGGCAGGGGCCCAGGGCACTGAAGCTTTCTTT
TRBJ1-1	-	-	TRBV30	CAWSAQGNTEAFF	TGTGCCTGGAGTGCGCAGGGGAACACTGAAGCTTTCTTT
TRBJ1-1	-	TRBD1	TRBV11-2	CASSLGSGGYTEAFF	TGTGCCAGCAGCTTAGGGTCAGGGGGGTACACTGAAGCTTTCTTT
TRBJ1-4	-	TRBD1	TRBV30	CAWSKTGAPTNEKLFF	TGTGCCTGGAGCAAGACAGGGGCCCCAACTAATGAAAAACTGTTTTTT
TRBJ1-1	-	TRBD1	TRBV9	CASSVAGGSEAFF	TGTGCCAGCAGCGTAGCAGGGGGGAGTGAAGCTTTCTTT
TRBJ2-2	-	TRBD2	TRBV7-2	CASSLFPSGRPGTGELFF	TGTGCCAGCAGCTTATTTCCTAGCGGGAGGCCGGGCACCGGGGAGCTGTTTTTT
TRBJ2-3	-	TRBD2	TRBV6-2/TRBV6-3	CASSYLAGVDWTDTQYF	TGTGCCAGCAGTTACCTGGCGGGAGTGGATTGGACAGATACGCAGTATTTT
TRBJ2-1	-	TRBD2	TRBV19	CASSRTSDSYNEQFF	TGTGCCAGTAGCCGGACTAGTGACTCCTACAATGAGCAGTTCTTC
TRBJ1-5	-	-	TRBV7-9	CASSRDSSNQPQHF	TGTGCCAGCAGTCGAGACAGTAGCAATCAGCCCCAGCATTTT
TRBJ1-1	once	-	TRBV10-1	CASSPLGGRNTEAFF	TGCGCCAGCAGCCCCCTTGGGGGCAGGAACACTGAAGCTTTCTTT
TRBJ2-4	-	TRBD2	TRBV4-1	CASSQPRGNIQYF	TGCGCCAGCAGCCAGCCGCGGGGGAACATTCAGTACTTC
TRBJ2-1	-	TRBD2	TRBV4-2	CASSQPGVAGGTEQFF	TGTGCCAGCAGCCAACCCGGGGTAGCGGGAGGCACTGAGCAGTTCTTC
TRBJ2-7	-	TRBD2	TRBV7-9	CASTPPGGPLEQYF	TGTGCCAGCACCCCCCCGGGGGGGCCCCTCGAGCAGTACTTC
TRBJ2-1	-	TRBD2	TRBV3-1/TRBV3-2	CASSQDPRLAGGPYNEQFF	TGTGCCAGCAGCCAAGATCCCAGGCTAGCGGGAGGCCCCTACAATGAGCAGTTCTTC
TRBJ1-4	-	TRBD1	TRBV28	CASSFPLGQGVGTNEKLFF	TGTGCCAGCAGTTTCCCACTCGGACAGGGGGTAGGCACTAATGAAAAACTGTTTTTT
TRBJ2-5	-	TRBD1	TRBV7-2	CASSPRQGLGETQYF	TGTGCCAGCAGCCCCAGACAGGGGTTAGGGGAGACCCAGTACTTC
TRBJ1-1	-	-	TRBV7-2	CASSYGHGTEAFF	TGTGCCAGCAGCTACGGACACGGGACTGAAGCTTTCTTT
TRBJ2-5	-	TRBD2	TRBV19	CASSISTRGETQYF	TGTGCCAGTAGTATTTCAACGCGGGGGGAGACCCAGTACTTC
TRBJ1-3	once	TRBD1	TRBV18	CASSPGTGPAMGNTIYF	TGTGCCAGCTCACCGGGGACAGGACCCGCGATGGGAAACACCATATATTTT
TRBJ2-1	-	TRBD2	TRBV9	CASSRAGVYNEQFF	TGTGCCAGCAGCCGAGCGGGAGTCTACAATGAGCAGTTCTTC
TRBJ2-7	once	TRBD2	TRBV6-4	CASSLYGGGEQYF	TGTGCCAGCAGTCTTTACGGCGGGGGTGAGCAGTACTTC
TRBJ2-1	once	TRBD2	TRBV5-1	CASSPGGLAGNEQFF	TGCGCCAGCAGCCCGGGGGGGCTAGCGGGCAATGAGCAGTTCTTC
TRBJ2-7	-	-	TRBV5-1	CASSPRRGTATSYEQYF	TGCGCCAGCAGCCCCCGTCGGGGGACAGCGACCTCCTACGAGCAGTACTTC
TRBJ2-5	-	-	TRBV25-1	CASSEYFQETQYF	TGTGCCAGCAGTGAATACTTCCAAGAGACCCAGTACTTC
TRBJ2-1	-	-	TRBV7-8	CASTPRWAGDNEQFF	TGTGCCAGCACCCCACGGTGGGCAGGGGACAATGAGCAGTTCTTC
TRBJ2-3	-	TRBD2	TRBV5-1	CASSPALAGEDTQYF	TGCGCCAGCAGCCCCGCGCTAGCGGGAGAAGATACGCAGTATTTT
TRBJ2-5	-	TRBD2	TRBV12-3/TRBV12-4	CASSLGAGVTQYF	TGTGCCAGCAGTTTGGGAGCGGGGGTGACCCAGTACTTC
TRBJ1-2	once	TRBD1	TRBV19	CASHSRTGGADYGYTF	TGTGCCAGCCACTCCAGGACAGGGGGCGCCGACTATGGCTACACCTTC
TRBJ2-5	-	TRBD2	TRBV6-5	CASSRGGKETQYF	TGTGCCAGCAGCCGGGGGGGGAAAGAGACCCAGTACTTC
TRBJ1-4	-	-	TRBV12-5	CASGWGGTNEKLFF	TGTGCTAGTGGTTGGGGGGGGACTAATGAAAAACTGTTTTTT
TRBJ2-3	once	TRBD2	TRBV7-3	CASSPLAGGPPTDTQYF	TGTGCCAGCAGCCCACTAGCGGGAGGCCCTCCCACAGATACGCAGTATTTT
TRBJ2-5	-	TRBD2	TRBV6-1	CASSEAGGPGETQYF	TGTGCCAGCAGTGAAGCGGGAGGGCCTGGGGAGACCCAGTACTTC
TRBJ2-2	-	TRBD2	TRBV3-1/TRBV3-2	CASSRSITSGRTGELFF	TGTGCCAGCAGTCGCTCCATAACTAGCGGGAGGACCGGGGAGCTGTTTTTT